This TCR beta chain comes out of a study of OX40 agonist ivuxolimab in advanced cancers. Germline CDR1 is SGHVS and CDR2 is FNYEAQ. V was pared by 1 base and J by 0 bases, with 0 bases of the junction left unmatched. This CDR3 is built from 16 residues. Assay used: immunoSEQ multiplex PCR; TCRdb lists only in-frame clones, some missing. This sample has roughly 69,000 clones; approximately 90% occur once, and the top ten carry around 1%. The specimen comprised CD4+ or CD8+ T cells sorted from blood, sampled in a trial of the OX40 agonist ivuxolimab. The TCR was taken from an adult with an advanced solid tumor such as melanoma, head and neck, liver or kidney cancer. This chain joins TRBV7-6 and TRBJ1-3; TRBD1 aligns across 10 bases. CDR3 bases: TGTGCCAGCAGCTTAGGGACAGGGGGCTCTGGAAACACCATATATTTT. Translated, it gives CASSLGTGGSGNTIYF. Together with reference TRBV7-6 and TRBJ1-3, the CDR3 gives the full variable domain: GAGVSQSPRYKVTKRGQDVALRCDPISGHVSLYWYRQALGQGPEFLTYFNYEAQQDKSGLPNDRFSAERPEGSISTLTIQRTEQRDSAMYRCASSLGTGGSGNTIYFGEGSWLTVV.